What follows describes a single T cell receptor (beta chain). The clone's antigen remains unknown. The sample holds no much larger clone one base away, and base qualities are not on file. Sequencing was performed on an Illumina HiSeq 1500. Using fastp at Q25 and MiXCR, TCRdb reprocessed the public reads and kept productive beta chains. When rows share a CDR3 protein, they turn into one entry using the most common DNA and genes. Recorded for this sample are about 150,000 distinct CDR3 sequences; roughly a quarter of them occurred a single time. The leading ten clones occupy about 10% of the sample. The V and J ends are trimmed by 3 bases and 1 base, leaving 11 bases between them. The CDR3 numbers 15 residues from cysteine through phenylalanine. CDR3 DNA only is kept here, 45 bases in frame from base 1. CDR1 and CDR2 (SGHNT, YENEEA) derive from the germline V gene. The sample is drawn from a study of T cell repertoires in cytomegalovirus infection (dated by TCRdb to the late 2010s). About the investigation overall: The HLA type of each donor mattered for the analysis, because public TCR beta signatures pointed to carriage of CMV infection along with the matching HLA type.

The investigation overall reported the following: Carriers of CMV infection plus the relevant HLA type were discriminated by the cumulative frequency of public TCR beta family members in the study cohort and in an independent roughly 400-donor cohort. The ex vivo response was dominated by HLA-C-restricted CMV-specific TCR beta clonotypes, which also provided the single most frequent clonotype in two of eight donors.

This sequence originates from a human donor in good health (CMV status not recorded). Some clones in this sample may be carry-over from other donors' samples. The sequence links TRBV11-3 to TRBJ2-3, with the D gene too uncertain to name. The sample taken for sequencing was PBMCs. The CDR3 protein: CASSLGKGGTDTQYF. The DNA sequence is TGTGCCAGCAGCTTGGGAAAGGGTGGCACAGATACGCAGTATTTT.